Following are 5 T cell receptor beta chains from one sample sequenced in a study of T cells after yellow fever vaccination (dated by TCRdb to 2018 to 2020). The library was prepared using 5' RACE. The reads were generated on an Illumina NovaSeq 6000. TCRdb reprocessed the public reads (quality trimming at Q25 with fastp, clone calling with MiXCR) and kept in-frame beta chains. Each CDR3 protein gets just one entry, which takes the most common genes and DNA from the rows behind it. In all, the sample holds about 320,000 distinct CDR3 sequences, and about 12% of those were seen once. The ten biggest clones cover 2.5% to 3.5% of the sample. The sample's treatment or condition label, decoded: live attenuated yellow fever vaccine strain. The source material was CD4+ T cells sorted from PBMCs, sampled 15 days after the yellow fever booster vaccination. These receptors originate from a man aged 18 to 29 who received the YFV17D yellow fever vaccine.

The V and J genes are TRBV7-9 and TRBJ1-1, with D unresolved. The CDR3 extends over 13 amino acids. Germline lookup yields CDR1 SEHNR and CDR2 FQNEAQ (reference sequence). The V and J ends lost 4 bases and 0 bases respectively, with 6 bases between them. The CDR3 coding sequence is TGTGCCAGCAGCTCCACAATGAACACTGAAGCTTTCTTT. As protein: CASSSTMNTEAFF.

This clonotype was picked up a small number of times. The V and J genes are TRBV7-2 and TRBJ1-5, with a weak D call TRBD1 (6 bases). V was shortened by 6 bases and J by 7 bases, with 13 bases between the two germline ends. Germline CDR1 SGHTA, CDR2 FQGNSA. CDR3 length: 13 residues. The CDR3 region is CASSSQGRQPQHF. The CDR3 DNA sequence: TGTGCCAGCAGTTCTCAGGGGCGACAGCCCCAGCATTTT.

The chain is built from TRBV4-2 and TRBJ2-7, with D maybe TRBD1 (5 bases). The ends were cut back, 1 base at V and 0 bases at J, with 10 bases in the middle. Germline values: CDR1 LGHNA, CDR2 YNFKEQ. The CDR3 has 15 residues. In DNA form, the CDR3 reads TGTGCCAGCAGCCAAGGGACAACGAGCTCCTACGAGCAGTACTTC. It codes for CASSQGTTSSYEQYF.

This clonotype was seen more than once but under ten times. The chain employs TRBV14 and TRBJ2-1; 9 bases align to TRBD2. The germline CDR1 and CDR2 sequences are SGHDN and FVKESK. The CDR3 sequence is 14 residues long. The trim removed 5 bases at V and 6 bases at J, leaving 5 bases unmatched. The DNA of the CDR3 is TGTGCCAGCAGCGCGTATAGCGGGGGCAATGAGCAGTTCTTC. Translating it yields CASSAYSGGNEQFF.

This clonotype came up many times. The rearrangement joins TRBV7-2 to TRBJ2-2, with D possibly matching TRBD1 (5 bases). The ends were cut back, 3 bases at V and 6 bases at J, with 11 bases in the middle. This CDR3 contains 14 residues. Germline V gene data show CDR1 as SGHTA and CDR2 as FQGNSA. The CDR3 protein is CASSFTQGSGELFF. Here the CDR3 DNA reads TGTGCCAGCAGCTTCACCCAGGGATCCGGGGAGCTGTTTTTT.